This T cell receptor beta chain is drawn from a study of a mutant IDH1 vaccine in newly diagnosed glioma. Study-level background: Vaccination was launched 4-6 weeks after radiotherapy alone, or with temozolomide cycles. Pretreatment consisted of radiotherapy, temozolomide, or both, with most receiving both.

Time point meaning: week 35, safety follow-up. A 20-mer mutant IDH1 peptide at 300 ug was injected subcutaneously with topical imiquimod. Across weeks 1, 3, 5, 7, 11, 15, 19 and 23, patients received a vaccination each time, eight in all. Donors had new WHO grade 3 or 4 IDH1-mutant, ATRX-lost astrocytomas. The germline CDR1 and CDR2 sequences are SNHLY and FYNNEI. The length of the CDR3 is 18 residues. V lost 1 base and J lost 0; bases outside the gene matches: 10. Of note for this clone: Its antigen is as yet unknown.

Clones were read by immunoSEQ multiplex PCR, and TCRdb kept only the in-frame ones, dropping some. This sample yields about 31,000 clones, of which approximately 80% are seen a single time; 15% belongs to the top ten. The J gene is TRBJ2-7, the V gene TRBV2; TRBD2 matches at 9 bases. The clonotype was recovered from a man aged 25 to 40 with glioma. This material consisted of PBMCs, taken from a glioma patient whose treatment included an IDH1 peptide vaccine. CDR3 coding DNA: TGTGCCAGCAGTGAAGGGTGGCGGGAGGGCCAGTCCTCCTACGAGCAGTACTTC. Protein: CASSEGWREGQSSYEQYF.